Sequencing of this T cell receptor beta chain was carried out in a study of cytomegalovirus exposure and HLA in healthy donors. With regard to this clone: What it recognizes is unknown.

The study ran its PCR with 60 Vbeta and 13 Jbeta primers. The assay was immunoSEQ multiplex PCR, and TCRdb's table has in-frame clones only and misses some. The profile shows roughly 150,000 clones, approximately 81% of them singletons. This CDR3 is 14 amino acids long. V was pared by 3 bases and J by 3 bases, with 2 bases of the junction left unmatched. Germline assignment: CDR1 LNHDA and CDR2 SQIVND (reference sequence). The study, taken as a whole, reports: Both high specificity and high sensitivity reportedly marked the classifier's diagnosis of cytomegalovirus status. What was likely a sequencing artifact was a cluster of highly shared sequence variants.

The rearrangement links TRBV19 to TRBJ1-5; 7 bases are a match to TRBD1. Sequenced sample: PBMCs. The source of this sequence is a woman between 18 and 29 years old in good health and CMV-seronegative. The CDR3 DNA reads as TGTGCCAGTAGTATGGGACAGCTCAATCAGCCCCAGCATTTT. The encoded protein is CASSMGQLNQPQHF.